The 9 T cell receptor beta chains listed next were all sequenced from one sample in a study of blood T cell repertoires in COVID-19. Method: immunoSEQ multiplex PCR; TCRdb's copy keeps in-frame clones and lacks some. The sample contains about 210,000 clones, 83% of which appear only once. Input material: peripheral blood. Receptors were obtained from a woman in her forties with active or convalescent COVID-19.

The rearrangement uses TRBV2 and TRBJ1-2; tentatively, D is TRBD1 (6 bases). The CDR3 consists of 13 residues. Germline V lookup: CDR1 SNHLY, CDR2 FYNNEI. V was pared by 4 bases and J by 2 bases, with 8 bases between. The CDR3 DNA sequence: TGTGCCAGCAGTGGGACAGCCAACTATGGCTACACCTTC. It is translated as CASSGTANYGYTF.

This clone was recorded at least ten times. This chain joins TRBV5-5 and TRBJ2-7; 9 positions match TRBD2. CDR1 SGHKS and CDR2 YYEKEE come from the germline V gene (reference sequence). The trim removed 5 bases at V and 3 bases at J, leaving 3 bases unmatched. The CDR3 is made up of 13 amino acids. CDR3 amino acids: CASRLAGNYEQYF. For the CDR3, the DNA is TGTGCCAGCAGGCTAGCGGGAAACTACGAGCAGTACTTC.

The count of this clone is one. The sample has other DNA sequences that encode this CDR3 too. V is TRBV27 and J is TRBJ1-2; TRBD1 agrees at 8 bases. V dropped 3 bases and J dropped 7; count of bases not matched to a gene: 7. The germline V gene encodes CDR1 MNHEY and CDR2 SMNVEV (reference sequence). This CDR3 has 14 amino acids. The CDR3: CASSFSGQGGGYTF. DNA for the CDR3: TGTGCCAGCAGTTTCTCCGGACAGGGAGGTGGCTACACCTTC.

V gene TRBV4-2 combines with J gene TRBJ1-5; perhaps TRBD1 as D (5 bases). The CDR3 contains 14 residues. Trimming removed 4 bases from V and 7 bases from J, with 14 bases in between. CDR1 is LGHNA and CDR2 is YNFKEQ in the germline V gene. CDR3 bases: TGTGCCAGCAGCCTTCCAGGGCAGTGGCAGCCCCAGCATTTT. Protein: CASSLPGQWQPQHF.

This CDR3 reads CASSPGQSSYEQYF. The CDR3 nucleotides read TGTGCCAGTAGTCCGGGACAGAGCTCCTACGAGCAGTACTTC. The chain has TRBV19 and TRBJ2-7; 7 bases match TRBD1. V shed 5 bases and J 0 bases; nucleotides not matched to a gene: 4. Germline V gene sequence: CDR1 LNHDA, CDR2 SQIVND (reference sequence). The length of the CDR3 is 14 residues.

The chain carries TRBV12-5 and TRBJ2-7; TRBD2 is a possible D gene (7 bases). The CDR3 runs to 16 residues. The V and J ends lost 3 bases and 0 bases respectively, with 15 bases between them. The V gene's germline CDR1 is LGHNT and CDR2 FRNRAP. CDR3 amino acids: CASGFQKGGNSYEQYF. CDR3 in DNA: TGTGCTAGTGGTTTCCAGAAGGGGGGGAACTCCTACGAGCAGTACTTC.

The chain employs TRBV7-9 and TRBJ2-2; a possible D gene is TRBD2 (5 bases). V was trimmed by 1 base and J by 5 bases, leaving 8 bases between them. This CDR3 has 14 amino acids. Germline-derived CDR1 and CDR2 are SEHNR and FQNEAQ (reference sequence). The CDR3 loop reads CASSLVLATGELFF. CDR3 bases: TGTGCCAGCAGCTTAGTCCTAGCAACCGGGGAGCTGTTTTTT.

This clone was observed a few times. Other nucleotide sequences from this sample produce the same CDR3. This rearrangement joins TRBV5-5 to TRBJ2-3; TRBD1 aligns across 10 bases. The CDR3 totals 14 residues. Germline values: CDR1 SGHKS, CDR2 YYEKEE (reference sequence). J gave up 3 bases and V 4 bases, and 2 bases lay outside the gene matches. This CDR3 reads CASSRTGGTDTQYF. The CDR3 nucleotides read TGTGCCAGCAGCCGGACAGGGGGGACAGATACGCAGTATTTT.

The V call is TRBV27, the J call TRBJ2-1, with TRBD2 identical over 7 bases. This CDR3 contains 17 residues. The germline CDR1 and CDR2 sequences are MNHEY and SMNVEV (reference sequence). After removal of 6 bases from V and 7 bases from J, the junction contained 18 bases not matched to a gene. The CDR3 protein is CASRPIQMSRESNEQFF. The CDR3 DNA is TGTGCCAGCAGGCCAATCCAAATGTCGCGGGAGTCGAATGAGCAGTTCTTC.